This TCR beta chain was identified during a study of T-cell memory formation after mild COVID-19. This clonotype was detected only a few times. The CDR3 totals 15 residues. The germline gives CDR1 SGHAT, CDR2 FQNNGV. V dropped 2 bases and J dropped 1 base, with 6 bases sitting between them. TCRalpha and TCRbeta libraries used 5'RACE with constant-segment primers and UMIs. TCRdb processed the 5' RACE reads anew with MiXCR; each CDR3 protein has one entry. The sample lists about 110,000 distinct CDR3 sequences, about 18% occurring once. The sequenced material came from PBMCs or a T cell subset sorted from them (not recorded which). The gene calls are TRBV11-2 and TRBJ2-6, with no clear D. This clonotype was sampled from an adult woman who had mild COVID-19 (a few samples of this study predate the infection). Cell type and time point are not known. The CDR3 loop reads CASSLHSSGANVLTF. The CDR3 DNA follows: TGTGCCAGCAGCTTACATAGTTCTGGGGCCAACGTCCTGACTTTC.